The next 8 T cell receptor beta chains were all read from a single sample in a study of T cell responses to AZD1222 COVID-19 vaccine. The protocol was immunoSEQ multiplex PCR, while the TCRdb copy is restricted to in-frame clones and leaves out a portion. The profile covers some 150,000 clones, with about nine tenths appearing a single time and roughly 3.2% taken by the ten largest. The sequencing here drew on peripheral blood, taken on day 0 of AZD1222 vaccination. These receptors all come from an adult in good health.

This sequence joins TRBV5-1 and TRBJ1-4, with 9 bases lining up with TRBD1. The J segment lost 8 bases and the V segment lost 4 bases, leaving 6 bases of the junction unmatched. Germline values: CDR1 SGHRS, CDR2 YFSETQ. The CDR3 runs to 14 residues. CDR3 coding DNA: TGCGCCAGCAGCCCCGGGACAGGGATCGAAAAACTGTTTTTT. Amino acids: CASSPGTGIEKLFF. The complete variable domain, with remaining parts taken from reference TRBV5-1 and TRBJ1-4, reads KAGVTQTPRYLIKTRGQQVTLSCSPISGHRSVSWYQQTPGQGLQFLFEYFSETQRNKGNFPGRFSGRQFSNSRSEMNVSTLELGDSALYLCASSPGTGIEKLFFGSGTQLSVL.

This clone was observed once. V usage is TRBV10-3 and J usage is TRBJ1-5, with a possible D match to TRBD1 (5 bases). The germline CDR1 and CDR2 sequences are ENHRY and SYGVKD. Trimming took 2 bases from V and 8 from J, leaving 16 bases between them. The CDR3 has 15 residues. CDR3 DNA: TGTGCCATCAGTGAGGATAGGCAGGGAGGGAAGCCCCAGCATTTT. Protein product: CAISEDRQGGKPQHF.

The CDR3 region has the DNA TGTGCCACCAGTGATACAGGACCCTCGAGGGGCAATCAGCCCCAGCATTTT. It translates to CATSDTGPSRGNQPQHF. The chain carries TRBV24-1 and TRBJ1-5; TRBD1 might be the D (5 bases). Germline V CDR1 and CDR2: KGHDR, SFDVKD. This CDR3 spans 17 amino acids. V shed 3 bases and J shed 2 bases, with 16 bases lying between them.

This chain links TRBV6-5 with TRBJ1-5; D is unresolved. Trimming removed 6 bases at V and 7 bases at J, with 13 bases between. Germline V CDR1 and CDR2: MNHEY, SVGAGI. This CDR3 contains 13 residues. The CDR3 loop is CASRGGFGQPQHF. Here the CDR3 DNA reads TGTGCCAGCAGGGGAGGTTTCGGCCAGCCCCAGCATTTT.

The V gene is TRBV6-2 or TRBV6-3, the J gene TRBJ1-1; D gene ambiguous. The CDR3 has 15 amino acids. Germline CDR1 is MNHEY and CDR2 is SVGEGT. The V and J ends lost 2 bases and 1 base respectively, with 11 bases between them. CDR3 coding DNA: TGTGCCAGCAGTTACCCGACGGTTGGGAACACTGAAGCTTTCTTT. As protein: CASSYPTVGNTEAFF.

V usage is TRBV5-1 and J usage is TRBJ2-7; possible D gene TRBD2, 6 bases. Deletions cut 2 bases from V and 0 bases from J, with 12 bases between. Germline CDR1 reads SGHRS; CDR2 reads YFSETQ. The CDR3 is 15 residues long. CDR3 coding DNA: TGCGCCAGCAGCTTATTTGGGACTCCCTCCTACGAGCAGTACTTC. This codes for CASSLFGTPSYEQYF.

The rearrangement uses TRBV7-2 and TRBJ1-1; the D is unclear. The CDR3 consists of 13 residues. V shed 1 base and J shed 0 bases, with 3 bases lying between them. Germline CDR1 SGHTA, CDR2 FQGNSA. The CDR3 region has the DNA TGTGCCAGCAGCTTAGGGATGAACACTGAAGCTTTCTTT. Translating it yields CASSLGMNTEAFF.

The rearrangement links TRBV19 to TRBJ1-5, with D unresolved. From germline, CDR1 is LNHDA and CDR2 SQIVND (reference sequence). The V and J ends lost 3 bases and 4 bases respectively, with 16 bases between them. The CDR3 has 16 residues. CDR3: CASSIWEGSFNQPQHF. The CDR3 DNA follows: TGTGCCAGTAGTATTTGGGAAGGATCTTTTAATCAGCCCCAGCATTTT.